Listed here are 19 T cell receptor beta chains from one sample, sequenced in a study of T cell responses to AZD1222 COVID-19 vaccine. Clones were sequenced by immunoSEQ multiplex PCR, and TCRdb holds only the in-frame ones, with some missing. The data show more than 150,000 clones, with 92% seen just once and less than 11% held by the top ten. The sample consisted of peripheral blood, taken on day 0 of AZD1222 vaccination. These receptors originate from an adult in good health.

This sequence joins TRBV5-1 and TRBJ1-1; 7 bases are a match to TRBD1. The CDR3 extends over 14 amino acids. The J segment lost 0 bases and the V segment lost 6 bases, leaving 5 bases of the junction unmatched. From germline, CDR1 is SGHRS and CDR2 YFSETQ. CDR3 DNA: TGCGCCAGCACTCAGACAGGGATGAACACTGAAGCTTTCTTT. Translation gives CASTQTGMNTEAFF.

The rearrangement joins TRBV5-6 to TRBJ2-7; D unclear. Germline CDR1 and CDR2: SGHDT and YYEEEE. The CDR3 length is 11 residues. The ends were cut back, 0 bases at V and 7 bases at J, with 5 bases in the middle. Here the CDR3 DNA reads TGTGCCAGCAGCTTGGGCAGGGAGCAGTACTTC. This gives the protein CASSLGREQYF.

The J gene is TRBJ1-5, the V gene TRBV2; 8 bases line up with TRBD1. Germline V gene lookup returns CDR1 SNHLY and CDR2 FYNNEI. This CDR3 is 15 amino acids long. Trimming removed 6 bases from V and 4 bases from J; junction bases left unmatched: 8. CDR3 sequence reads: CASSGDRGGNQPQHF. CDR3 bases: TGTGCCAGCAGCGGTGACAGGGGTGGAAATCAGCCCCAGCATTTT.

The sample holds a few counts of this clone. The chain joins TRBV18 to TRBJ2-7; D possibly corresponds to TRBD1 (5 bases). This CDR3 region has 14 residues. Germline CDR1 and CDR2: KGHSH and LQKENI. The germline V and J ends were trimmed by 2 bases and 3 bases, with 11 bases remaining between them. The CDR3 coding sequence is TGTGCCAGCTCACCATCCGACAGTAGCTACGAGCAGTACTTC. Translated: CASSPSDSSYEQYF.

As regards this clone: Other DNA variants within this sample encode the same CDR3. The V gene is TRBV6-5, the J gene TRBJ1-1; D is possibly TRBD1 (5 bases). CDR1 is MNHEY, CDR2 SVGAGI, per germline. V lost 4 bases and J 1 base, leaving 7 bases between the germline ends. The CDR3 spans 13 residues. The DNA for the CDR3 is TGTGCCAGCAGTTTAGACAGGAACACTGAAGCTTTCTTT. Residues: CASSLDRNTEAFF.

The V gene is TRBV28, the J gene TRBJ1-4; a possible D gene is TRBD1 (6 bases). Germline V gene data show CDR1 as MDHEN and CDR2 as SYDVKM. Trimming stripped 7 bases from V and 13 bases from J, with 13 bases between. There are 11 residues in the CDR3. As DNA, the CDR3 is TGTGCCAGCAAGGACAGTGGAAGACTGTTTTTT. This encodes CASKDSGRLFF.

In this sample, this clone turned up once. CDR3 amino acids: CASNVFGKNRLYGYTF. The CDR3 nucleotides are TGTGCCAGCAATGTATTCGGAAAAAACCGGCTCTATGGCTACACCTTC. V usage is TRBV11-2 and J usage is TRBJ1-2; no clear D gene. The CDR3 loop spans 16 amino acids. Between the trimmed V and J ends, which lost 7 bases and 4 bases, there was a span of 22 bases. Germline V gene lookup returns CDR1 SGHAT and CDR2 FQNNGV.

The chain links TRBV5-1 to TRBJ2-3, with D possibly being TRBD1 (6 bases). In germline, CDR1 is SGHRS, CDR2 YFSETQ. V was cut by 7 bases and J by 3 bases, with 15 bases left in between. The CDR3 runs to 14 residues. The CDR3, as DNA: TGCGCCAGCCATCCGTACAGGGCGACAGATACGCAGTATTTT. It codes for CASHPYRATDTQYF.

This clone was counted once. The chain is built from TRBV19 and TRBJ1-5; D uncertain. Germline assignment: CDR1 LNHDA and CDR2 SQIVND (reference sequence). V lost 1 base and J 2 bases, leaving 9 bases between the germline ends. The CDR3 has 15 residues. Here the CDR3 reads CASSIVTGGNQPQHF. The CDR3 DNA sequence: TGTGCCAGTAGTATAGTGACTGGGGGCAATCAGCCCCAGCATTTT.

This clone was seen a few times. The CDR3 loop reads CASSLGTTGNYGYTF. The CDR3 DNA reads as TGTGCCAGCAGTTTAGGTACGACAGGGAACTATGGCTACACCTTC. This chain connects TRBV27 to TRBJ1-2, with 7 bases fitting TRBD1. Germline lookup yields CDR1 MNHEY and CDR2 SMNVEV (reference sequence). The CDR3 runs 15 residues. Losses at the gene ends were 2 bases for V and 2 bases for J; bases not matched to a gene: 5.

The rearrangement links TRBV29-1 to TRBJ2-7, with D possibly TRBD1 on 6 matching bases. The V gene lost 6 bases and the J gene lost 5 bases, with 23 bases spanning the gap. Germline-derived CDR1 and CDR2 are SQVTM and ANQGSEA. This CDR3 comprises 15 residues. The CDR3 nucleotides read TGCAGCGTCGTTCCCTGGGACACCTCAAGGGACGAGCAGTACTTC. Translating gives CSVVPWDTSRDEQYF.

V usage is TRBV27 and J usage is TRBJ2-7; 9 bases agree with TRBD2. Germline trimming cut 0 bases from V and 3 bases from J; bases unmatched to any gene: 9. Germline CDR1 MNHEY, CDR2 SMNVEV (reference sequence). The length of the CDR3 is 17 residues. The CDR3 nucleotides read TGTGCCAGCAGTTTATCTAGCCCGAATAGCGGGAGCTACGAGCAGTACTTC. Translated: CASSLSSPNSGSYEQYF.

The CDR3 DNA is TGTGCCAGCGGACAGGGGAACACTGAAGCTTTCTTT. Its protein product is CASGQGNTEAFF. V is TRBV11-3 and J is TRBJ1-1; TRBD1 aligns across 8 bases. The CDR3 has 12 residues. Germline lookup yields CDR1 SGHNT and CDR2 YENEEA. Germline trimming cut 8 bases from V and 1 base from J; bases unmatched to any gene: 0.

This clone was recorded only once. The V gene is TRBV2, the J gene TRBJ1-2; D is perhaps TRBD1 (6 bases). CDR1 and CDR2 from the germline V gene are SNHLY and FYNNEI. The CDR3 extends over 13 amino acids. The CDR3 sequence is CAIQAVRGGGYTF. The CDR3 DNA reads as TGTGCTATCCAAGCGGTCAGGGGCGGTGGCTACACCTTC.

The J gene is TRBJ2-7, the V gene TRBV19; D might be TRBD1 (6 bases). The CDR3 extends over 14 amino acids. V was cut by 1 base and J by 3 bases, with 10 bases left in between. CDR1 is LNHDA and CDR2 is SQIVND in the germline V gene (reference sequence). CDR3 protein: CASSIVPGVYEQYF. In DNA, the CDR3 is TGTGCCAGTAGTATAGTTCCAGGGGTCTACGAGCAGTACTTC.

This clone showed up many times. The DNA for the CDR3 is TGCAGCGTCGAGGCAGGGGCCGTGAACTATGGCTACACCTTC. Translated: CSVEAGAVNYGYTF. The chain recombines TRBV29-1 with TRBJ1-2, with D possibly TRBD1 on 6 matching bases. Per germline, CDR1 SQVTM and CDR2 ANQGSEA. CDR3 length: 14 residues. V was cut by 6 bases and J by 2 bases, with 16 bases left in between.

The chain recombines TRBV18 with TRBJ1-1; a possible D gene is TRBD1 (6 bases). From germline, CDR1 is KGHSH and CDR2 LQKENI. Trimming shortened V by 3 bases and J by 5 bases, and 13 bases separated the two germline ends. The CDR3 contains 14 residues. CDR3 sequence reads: CASSPSQGWTEAFF. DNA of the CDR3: TGTGCCAGCTCACCGTCACAGGGATGGACTGAAGCTTTCTTT.

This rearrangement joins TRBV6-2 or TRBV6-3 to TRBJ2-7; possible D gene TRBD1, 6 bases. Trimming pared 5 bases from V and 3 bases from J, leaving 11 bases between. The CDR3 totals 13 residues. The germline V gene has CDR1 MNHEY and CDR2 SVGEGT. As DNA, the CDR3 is TGTGCCAGCAGTCCCGGACAGATCTACGAGCAGTACTTC. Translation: CASSPGQIYEQYF.

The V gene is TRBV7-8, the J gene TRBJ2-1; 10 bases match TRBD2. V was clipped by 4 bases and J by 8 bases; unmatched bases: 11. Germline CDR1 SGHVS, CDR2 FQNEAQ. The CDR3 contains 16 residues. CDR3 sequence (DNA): TGTGCCAGCAGCTCGCCTGGGGGACTAGCGTCTTATGAGCAGTTCTTC. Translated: CASSSPGGLASYEQFF.